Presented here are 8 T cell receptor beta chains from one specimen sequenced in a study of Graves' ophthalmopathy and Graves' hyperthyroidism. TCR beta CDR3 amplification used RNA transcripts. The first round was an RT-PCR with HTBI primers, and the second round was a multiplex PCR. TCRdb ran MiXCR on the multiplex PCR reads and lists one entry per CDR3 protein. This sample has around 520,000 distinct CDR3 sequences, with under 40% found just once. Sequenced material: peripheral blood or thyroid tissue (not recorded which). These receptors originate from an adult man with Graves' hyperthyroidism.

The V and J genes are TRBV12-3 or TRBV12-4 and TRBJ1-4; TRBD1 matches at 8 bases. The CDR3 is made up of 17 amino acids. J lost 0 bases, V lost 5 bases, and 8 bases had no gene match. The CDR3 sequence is CASSRDRSISTNEKLFF. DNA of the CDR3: TGTGCCAGCAGTAGGGACAGGAGTATATCAACTAATGAAAAACTGTTTTTT.

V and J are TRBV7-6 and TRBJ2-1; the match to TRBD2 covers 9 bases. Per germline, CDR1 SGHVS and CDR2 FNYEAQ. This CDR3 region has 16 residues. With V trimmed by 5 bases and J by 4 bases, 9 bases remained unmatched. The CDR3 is CASSPIAGDKYNEQFF. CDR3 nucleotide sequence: TGTGCCAGCAGCCCTATAGCGGGGGACAAGTACAATGAGCAGTTCTTC.

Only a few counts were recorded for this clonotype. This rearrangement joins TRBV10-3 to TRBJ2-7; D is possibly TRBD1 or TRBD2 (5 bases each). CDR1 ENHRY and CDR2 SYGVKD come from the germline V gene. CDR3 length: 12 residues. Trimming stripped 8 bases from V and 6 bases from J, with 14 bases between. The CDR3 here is CAIQGASVEQYF. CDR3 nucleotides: TGTGCCATCCAGGGAGCCTCGGTCGAGCAGTACTTC.

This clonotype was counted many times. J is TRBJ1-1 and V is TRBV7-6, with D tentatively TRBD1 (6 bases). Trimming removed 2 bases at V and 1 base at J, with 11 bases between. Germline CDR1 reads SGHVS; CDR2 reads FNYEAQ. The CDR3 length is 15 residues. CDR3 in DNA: TGTGCCAGCAGCTTACAGGGGCACGGGAACACTGAAGCTTTCTTT. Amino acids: CASSLQGHGNTEAFF.

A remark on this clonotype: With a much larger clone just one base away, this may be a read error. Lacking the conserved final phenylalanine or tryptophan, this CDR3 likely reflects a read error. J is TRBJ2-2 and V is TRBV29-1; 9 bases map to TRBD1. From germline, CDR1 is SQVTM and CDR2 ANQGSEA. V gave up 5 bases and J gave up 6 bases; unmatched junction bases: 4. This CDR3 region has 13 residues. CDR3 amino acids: CSVSTGGSGELFY. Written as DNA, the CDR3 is TGCAGCGTTAGTACAGGGGGCTCCGGGGAGCTGTTTTAT.

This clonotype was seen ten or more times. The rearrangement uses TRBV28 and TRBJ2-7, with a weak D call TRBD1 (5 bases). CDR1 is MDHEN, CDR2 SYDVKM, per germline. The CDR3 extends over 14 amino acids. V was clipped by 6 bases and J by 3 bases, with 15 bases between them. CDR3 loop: CASRQLGDSYEQYF. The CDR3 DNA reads TGTGCCAGCAGACAGCTAGGAGACAGCTACGAGCAGTACTTC.

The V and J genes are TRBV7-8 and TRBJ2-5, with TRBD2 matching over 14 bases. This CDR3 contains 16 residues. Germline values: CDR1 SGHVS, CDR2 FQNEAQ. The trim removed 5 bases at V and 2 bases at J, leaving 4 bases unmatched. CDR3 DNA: TGTGCCAGCAGCCGGAGGACTAGCGGGAGGCAAGAGACCCAGTACTTC. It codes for CASSRRTSGRQETQYF.

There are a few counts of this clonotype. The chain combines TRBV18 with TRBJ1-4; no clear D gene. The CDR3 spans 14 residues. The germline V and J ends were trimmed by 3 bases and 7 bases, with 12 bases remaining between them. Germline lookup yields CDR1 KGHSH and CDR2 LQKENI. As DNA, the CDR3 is TGTGCCAGCTCACCGTCCGTGACACCTGAAAAACTGTTTTTT. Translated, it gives CASSPSVTPEKLFF.